One and the same sample provided the 8 T cell receptor beta chains below, sequenced in a study of MAIT cells during Salmonella Paratyphi A infection. Whole-study results and caveats: Infection appeared not to change oligoclonal MAIT cell TRBV usage, which favoured TRBV20 and TRBV6.

Their antigens remain unidentified. Stated time point: before S. Paratyphi A challenge (baseline). Valpha7.2+ CD161+ T cells were sorted by flow cytometry as MAIT cells. TCRdb reprocessed the 5' RACE reads with MiXCR, giving one entry per CDR3 protein. There are over 850 distinct CDR3 sequences in the sample; 20% to 25% occur only once, and under 55% lies in the top ten. This sample comprised MAIT cells from blood, obtained at the first sampling point of the challenge study. All receptors come from a person between 18 and 69 years old who was deliberately infected with Salmonella Paratyphi A in a paratyphoid fever challenge study.

The gene calls are TRBV15 and TRBJ2-7; D is perhaps TRBD1 or TRBD2 (5 bases each). This CDR3 is built from 16 residues. Per the germline V gene, CDR1 is LNHNV and CDR2 is YYDKDF (reference sequence). V gave up 5 bases and J gave up 3 bases, with 20 bases separating them. The CDR3 loop is CATSPVEGQPDYEQYF. CDR3 bases: TGTGCCACCAGCCCGGTCGAGGGGCAGCCCGACTACGAGCAGTACTTC.

This clonotype was seen many times. The chain is built from TRBV6-4 and TRBJ2-3; 11 nucleotides agree with TRBD2. Per germline, CDR1 MRHNA and CDR2 SNTAGT. CDR3 size: 19 residues. The V and J ends lost 3 bases and 2 bases, in that order; junction bases with no gene match: 13. CDR3 in amino acids: CASSEGGTSGGVVTDTQYF. CDR3 sequence (DNA): TGTGCCAGCAGTGAGGGTGGTACTAGCGGGGGAGTTGTCACAGATACGCAGTATTTT.

The table lists this clonotype with a few counts. V and J are TRBV6-4 and TRBJ2-2, with a possible D match to TRBD1 (5 bases). Per germline, CDR1 MRHNA and CDR2 SNTAGT. V shed 4 bases and J shed 2 bases, with 5 bases lying between them. This CDR3 spans 13 amino acids. The CDR3 loop is CASSGTNTGELFF. The DNA of the CDR3 is TGTGCCAGCAGTGGGACAAACACCGGGGAGCTGTTTTTT.

To note about this clonotype: A much larger clone is a single base away; this may be a read error. The V and J genes are TRBV15 and TRBJ2-3; the D gene is possibly TRBD2 (6 bases). Trimming pared 8 bases from V and 3 bases from J, leaving 15 bases between. The CDR3 has 14 residues. The V gene's germline CDR1 is LNHNV and CDR2 YYDKDF (reference sequence). The CDR3 coding sequence is TGTGCCACCGGCGGGGACCTTCCGACAGATACGCAGTATTTT. Its translation: CATGGDLPTDTQYF.

Note on this clonotype: Given the absence of the conserved phenylalanine or tryptophan at the CDR3 end, a read error is likely. Because the CDR3's place on the DNA is in doubt, the DNA is left out and the CDR3 is given as listed by TCRdb. The chain is built from TRBV6-1 and TRBJ1-2. The CDR3 length is 14 residues, termini included. CDR1 MNHNS and CDR2 SASEGT come from the germline V gene. The chain's CDR3 is CASSEREIANGYTL.

This clonotype is categorized as medium-sized. The chain employs TRBV6-4 and TRBJ1-1; unclear D gene. Germline V gene lookup returns CDR1 MRHNA and CDR2 SNTAGT. The V gene lost 3 bases and the J gene lost 1 base, with 9 bases spanning the gap. The CDR3 is 14 amino acids. The CDR3 nucleotides are TGTGCCAGCAGTGAATCGCCGGCGAACACTGAAGCTTTCTTT. This sequence encodes CASSESPANTEAFF.

The chain carries TRBV12-3 or TRBV12-4 and TRBJ1-4; TRBD1 matches 8 bases. With V trimmed by 4 bases and J by 8 bases, 9 bases remained unmatched. CDR3 length: 15 residues. The DNA for the CDR3 is TGTGCCAGCAGTTCCCGGACAGGGTATAGAGAAAAACTGTTTTTT. It codes for CASSSRTGYREKLFF.

A word on this clonotype: It may be a read error: a sequence one base away is much more abundant. The chain's CDR3 is CSARPLSGSGHYEQYF. For the CDR3, the DNA is TGCAGTGCTAGACCCCTTAGCGGGAGCGGGCACTACGAGCAGTACTTC. V gene TRBV20-1 combines with J gene TRBJ2-7; 9 bases line up with TRBD2. The V and J ends lost 2 bases and 3 bases, in that order; junction bases with no gene match: 11. In germline, CDR1 is DFQATT, CDR2 SNEGSKA (reference sequence). The CDR3 loop spans 16 amino acids.